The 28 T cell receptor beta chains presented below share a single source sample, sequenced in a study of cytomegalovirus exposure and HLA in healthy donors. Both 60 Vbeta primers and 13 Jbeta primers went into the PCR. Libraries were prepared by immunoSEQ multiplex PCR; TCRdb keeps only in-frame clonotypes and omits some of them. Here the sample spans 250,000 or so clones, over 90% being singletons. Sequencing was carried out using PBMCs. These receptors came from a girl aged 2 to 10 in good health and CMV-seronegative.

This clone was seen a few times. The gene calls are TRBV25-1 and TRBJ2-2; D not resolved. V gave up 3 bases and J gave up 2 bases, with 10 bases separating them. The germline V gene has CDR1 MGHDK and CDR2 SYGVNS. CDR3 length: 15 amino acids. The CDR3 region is CASSDSRLNTGELFF. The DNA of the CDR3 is TGTGCCAGCAGTGACTCCAGGCTAAACACCGGGGAGCTGTTTTTT.

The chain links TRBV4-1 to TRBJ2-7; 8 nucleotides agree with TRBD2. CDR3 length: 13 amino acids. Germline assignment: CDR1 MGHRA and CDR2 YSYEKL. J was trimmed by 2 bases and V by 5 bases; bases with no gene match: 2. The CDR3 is CASSSGLAYEQYF. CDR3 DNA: TGCGCCAGCAGCTCGGGACTAGCCTACGAGCAGTACTTC.

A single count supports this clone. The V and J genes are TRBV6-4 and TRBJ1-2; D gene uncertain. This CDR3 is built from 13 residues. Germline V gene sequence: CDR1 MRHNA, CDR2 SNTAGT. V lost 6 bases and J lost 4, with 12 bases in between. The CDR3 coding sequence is TGTGCCAGCAGAGCAGAGGGCAGCTATGGCTACACCTTC. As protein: CASRAEGSYGYTF.

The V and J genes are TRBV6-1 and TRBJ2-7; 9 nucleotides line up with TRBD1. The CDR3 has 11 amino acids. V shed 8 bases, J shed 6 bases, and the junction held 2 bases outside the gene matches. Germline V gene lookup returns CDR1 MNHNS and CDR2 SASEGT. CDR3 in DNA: TGTGCCAGCGAGACAGGGGGCGAGCAGTACTTC. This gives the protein CASETGGEQYF.

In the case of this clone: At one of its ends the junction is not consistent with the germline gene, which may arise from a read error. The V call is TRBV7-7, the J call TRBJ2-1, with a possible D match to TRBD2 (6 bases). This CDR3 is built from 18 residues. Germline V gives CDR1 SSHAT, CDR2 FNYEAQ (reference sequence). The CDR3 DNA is TGTGCTAGCAGCTTAGCCCCGCGGGGTTCCAGCTCCTACAATGAGCAGTTCTTC. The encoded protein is CASSLAPRGSSSYNEQFF.

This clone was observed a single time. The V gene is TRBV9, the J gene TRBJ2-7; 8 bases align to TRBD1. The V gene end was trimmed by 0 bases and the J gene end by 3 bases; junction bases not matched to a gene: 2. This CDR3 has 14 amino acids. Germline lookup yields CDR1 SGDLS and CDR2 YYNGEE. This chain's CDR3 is CASSVGQGNYEQYF. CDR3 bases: TGTGCCAGCAGCGTAGGACAGGGGAACTACGAGCAGTACTTC.

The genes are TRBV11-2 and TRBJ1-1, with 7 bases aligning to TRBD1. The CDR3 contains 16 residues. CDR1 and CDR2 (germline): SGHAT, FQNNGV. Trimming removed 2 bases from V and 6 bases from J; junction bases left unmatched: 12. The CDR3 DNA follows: TGTGCCAGCAGCTTACCGAGGAGGGGGCGCTTGGCTGAAGCTTTCTTT. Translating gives CASSLPRRGRLAEAFF.

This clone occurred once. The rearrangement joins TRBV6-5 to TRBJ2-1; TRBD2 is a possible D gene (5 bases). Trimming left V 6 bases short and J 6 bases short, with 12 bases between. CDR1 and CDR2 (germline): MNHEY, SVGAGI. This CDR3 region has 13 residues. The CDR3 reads CASRTGMGNEQFF. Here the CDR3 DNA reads TGTGCCAGCAGAACGGGGATGGGCAATGAGCAGTTCTTC.

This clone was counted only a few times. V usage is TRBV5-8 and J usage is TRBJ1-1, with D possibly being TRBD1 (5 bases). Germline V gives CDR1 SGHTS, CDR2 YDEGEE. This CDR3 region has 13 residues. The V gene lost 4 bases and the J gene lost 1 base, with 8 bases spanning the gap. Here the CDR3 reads CASSRTPNTEAFF. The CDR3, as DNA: TGTGCCAGCAGCAGGACACCGAACACTGAAGCTTTCTTT.

CDR3 in amino acids: CASGPAGTSLYEQYF. The CDR3 nucleotides read TGTGCTAGTGGTCCCGCCGGGACTAGCTTGTACGAGCAGTACTTC. V is TRBV12-5 and J is TRBJ2-7, with 9 positions matching TRBD2. Germline lookup yields CDR1 LGHNT and CDR2 FRNRAP. The V gene end was trimmed by 5 bases and the J gene end by 4 bases; junction bases not matched to a gene: 9. CDR3 size: 15 residues.

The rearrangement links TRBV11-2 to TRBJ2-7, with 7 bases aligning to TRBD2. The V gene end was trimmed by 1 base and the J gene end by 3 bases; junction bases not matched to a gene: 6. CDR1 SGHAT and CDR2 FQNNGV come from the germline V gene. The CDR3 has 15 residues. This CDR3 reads CASSLVPSGLYEQYF. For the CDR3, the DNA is TGTGCCAGCAGCTTAGTGCCTAGCGGCCTCTACGAGCAGTACTTC.

The CDR3 region has the DNA TGCGCCAGCAGAGGGGGGCGTGGGGTAGCGGGGGGCTACAATGAGCAGTTCTTC. It encodes CASRGGRGVAGGYNEQFF. The chain is built from TRBV10-2 and TRBJ2-1; 10 bases fit TRBD2. Trimming at V came to 6 bases and at J to 3 bases, leaving 14 bases not matched to a gene. Germline CDR1 is WSHSY and CDR2 is SAAADI. This CDR3 has 18 amino acids.

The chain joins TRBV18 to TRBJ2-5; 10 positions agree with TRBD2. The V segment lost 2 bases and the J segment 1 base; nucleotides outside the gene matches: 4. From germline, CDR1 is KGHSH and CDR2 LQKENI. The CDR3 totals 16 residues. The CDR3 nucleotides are TGTGCCAGCTCACCAATAGCGGGGGGCGTCCAAGAGACCCAGTACTTC. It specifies CASSPIAGGVQETQYF.

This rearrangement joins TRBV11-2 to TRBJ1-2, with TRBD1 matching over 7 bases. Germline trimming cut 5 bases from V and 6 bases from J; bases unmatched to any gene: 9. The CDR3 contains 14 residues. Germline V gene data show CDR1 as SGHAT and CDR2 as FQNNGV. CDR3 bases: TGTGCCAGCAGCCCGACGACAGGGATTAATGGCTACACCTTC. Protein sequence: CASSPTTGINGYTF.

Here the CDR3 DNA reads TGTGCCAGCAGTCCGCGGGAGATCTCCTACAATGAGCAGTTCTTC. It translates to CASSPREISYNEQFF. The chain has TRBV27 and TRBJ2-1; 7 positions agree with TRBD2. The CDR3 totals 15 residues. V was clipped by 5 bases and J by 0 bases; unmatched bases: 4. Looked up from germline, CDR1 is MNHEY and CDR2 is SMNVEV (reference sequence).

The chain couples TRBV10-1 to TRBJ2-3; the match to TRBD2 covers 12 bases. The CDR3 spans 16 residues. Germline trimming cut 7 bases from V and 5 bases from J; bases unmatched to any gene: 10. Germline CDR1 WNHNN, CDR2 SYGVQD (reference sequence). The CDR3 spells CASTRLAGDMKDTQYF. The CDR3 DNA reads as TGCGCCAGCACTAGACTAGCGGGAGATATGAAAGATACGCAGTATTTT.

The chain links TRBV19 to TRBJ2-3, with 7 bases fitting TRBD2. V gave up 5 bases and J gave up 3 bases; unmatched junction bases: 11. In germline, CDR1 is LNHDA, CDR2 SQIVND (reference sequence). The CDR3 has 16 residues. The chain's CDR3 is CASSGVVGGSTDTQYF. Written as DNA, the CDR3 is TGTGCCAGTAGTGGAGTGGTGGGGGGGTCGACAGATACGCAGTATTTT.

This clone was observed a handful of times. CDR3 sequence: CASSQGADRVTYEQYF. The CDR3 DNA reads as TGCGCCAGCAGCCAAGGAGCGGACAGGGTTACCTACGAGCAGTACTTC. The V call is TRBV4-1, the J call TRBJ2-7, with 8 bases aligning to TRBD1. The junction had 7 bases not matched to a gene; V was cut back by 1 base and J by 2 bases. Per the germline V gene, CDR1 is MGHRA and CDR2 is YSYEKL. The CDR3 runs 16 residues.

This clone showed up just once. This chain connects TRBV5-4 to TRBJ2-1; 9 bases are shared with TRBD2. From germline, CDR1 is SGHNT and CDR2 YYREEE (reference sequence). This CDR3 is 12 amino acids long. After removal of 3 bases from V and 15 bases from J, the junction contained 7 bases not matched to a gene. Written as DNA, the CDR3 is TGTGCCAGCAGCTCAGGACTAGCGCGATGGTTCTTC. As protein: CASSSGLARWFF.

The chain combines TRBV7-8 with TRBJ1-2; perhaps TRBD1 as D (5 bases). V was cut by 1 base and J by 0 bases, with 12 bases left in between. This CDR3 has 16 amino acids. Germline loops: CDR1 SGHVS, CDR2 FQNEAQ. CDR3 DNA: TGTGCCAGCAGCTTAGTCGGGGGTTGGGCTAACTATGGCTACACCTTC. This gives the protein CASSLVGGWANYGYTF.

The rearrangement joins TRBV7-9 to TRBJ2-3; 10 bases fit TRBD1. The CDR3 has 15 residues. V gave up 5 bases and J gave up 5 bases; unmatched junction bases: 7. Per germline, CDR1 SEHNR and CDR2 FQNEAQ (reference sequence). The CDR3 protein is CASSETGGGGDTQYF. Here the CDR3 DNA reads TGTGCCAGCAGCGAGACAGGGGGCGGTGGAGATACGCAGTATTTT.

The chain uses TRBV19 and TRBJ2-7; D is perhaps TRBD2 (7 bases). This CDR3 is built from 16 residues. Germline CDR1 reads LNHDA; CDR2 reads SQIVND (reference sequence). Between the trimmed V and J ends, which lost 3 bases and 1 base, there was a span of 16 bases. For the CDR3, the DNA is TGTGCCAGTAGTATGTCCGGCGGGGGCGCTTCCTACGAGCAGTACTTC. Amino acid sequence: CASSMSGGGASYEQYF.

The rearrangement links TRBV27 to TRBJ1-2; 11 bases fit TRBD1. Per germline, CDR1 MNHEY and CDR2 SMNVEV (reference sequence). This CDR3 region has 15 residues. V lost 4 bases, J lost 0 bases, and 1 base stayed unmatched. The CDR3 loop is CASSWGQGANYGYTF. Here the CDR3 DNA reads TGTGCCAGCAGTTGGGGACAGGGGGCTAACTATGGCTACACCTTC.

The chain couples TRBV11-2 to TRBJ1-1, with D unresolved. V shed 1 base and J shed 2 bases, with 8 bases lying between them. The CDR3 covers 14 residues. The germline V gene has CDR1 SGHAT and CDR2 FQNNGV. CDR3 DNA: TGTGCCAGCAGCTTAGGGCAGTTCAACACTGAAGCTTTCTTT. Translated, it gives CASSLGQFNTEAFF.

CDR3 residues: CASSREPGIGTDTQYF. For the CDR3, the DNA is TGTGCCAGCAGTCGGGAACCGGGAATTGGCACAGATACGCAGTATTTT. The J gene is TRBJ2-3, the V gene TRBV9; perhaps TRBD2 as D (5 bases). Germline V gene lookup returns CDR1 SGDLS and CDR2 YYNGEE. The CDR3 consists of 16 residues. V shed 5 bases and J shed 1 base, with 17 bases lying between them.

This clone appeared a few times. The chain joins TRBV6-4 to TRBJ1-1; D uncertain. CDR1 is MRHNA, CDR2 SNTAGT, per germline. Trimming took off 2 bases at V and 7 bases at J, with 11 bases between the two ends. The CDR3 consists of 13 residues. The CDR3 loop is CASSDRSGGEAFF. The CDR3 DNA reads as TGTGCCAGCAGTGACCGATCGGGAGGTGAAGCTTTCTTT.

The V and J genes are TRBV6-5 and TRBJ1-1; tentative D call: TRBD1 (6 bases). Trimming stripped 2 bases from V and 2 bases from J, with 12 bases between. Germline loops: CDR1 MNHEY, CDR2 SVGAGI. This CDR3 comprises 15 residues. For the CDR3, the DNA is TGTGCCAGCAGTTACCTTAGGGGGACAAACACTGAAGCTTTCTTT. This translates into CASSYLRGTNTEAFF.

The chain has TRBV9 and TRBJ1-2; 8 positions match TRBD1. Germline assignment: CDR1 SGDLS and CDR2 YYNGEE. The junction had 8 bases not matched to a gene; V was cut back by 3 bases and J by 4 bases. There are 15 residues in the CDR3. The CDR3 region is CASSGQGNRGYGYTF. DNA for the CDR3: TGTGCCAGCAGCGGACAGGGGAATCGCGGCTATGGCTACACCTTC. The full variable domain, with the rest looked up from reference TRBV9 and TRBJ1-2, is DSGVTQTPKHLITATGQRVTLRCSPRSGDLSVYWYQQSLDQGLQFLIQYYNGEERAKGNILERFSAQQFPDLHSELNLSSLELGDSALYFCASSGQGNRGYGYTFGSGTRLTVV.